The entry below gives a single T cell receptor (beta chain) sequence along with its context. The antigen remains unidentified. The source of the sample is a study of cytomegalovirus exposure and HLA in healthy donors. General observations from the study: Relative to the roughly 690-donor mean, N-insertions were reportedly fewer in an Asian-associated ancestry cluster in a later analysis. The authors excluded some V segments, including TRBV6-2 and TRBV6-3, as indistinguishable.

The PCR was carried out with 60 Vbeta primers and 13 Jbeta primers. Clones were sequenced by immunoSEQ multiplex PCR, and TCRdb holds only the in-frame ones, with some missing. The sample consists of approximately 130,000 clones, just over 70% of them appearing once. The germline V gene has CDR1 SGHVS and CDR2 FQNEAQ. The V and J ends lost 0 bases and 0 bases respectively, with 9 bases between them. CDR3 length: 16 residues. Sequencing was performed on PBMCs. This sequence originates from an older woman in good health and CMV-seropositive. The V call is TRBV7-8, the J call TRBJ1-3; D is unresolved. CDR3 amino acids: CASSLAVTSSGNTIYF. CDR3 nucleotides: TGTGCCAGCAGCTTAGCCGTCACGAGCTCTGGAAACACCATATATTTT.